One sample yielded the 18 T cell receptor beta chains listed below, sequenced in a study of cytotoxic CD8 clonotypes in ibrutinib-treated CLL. Some clones are missing from TCRdb's copy, which holds only in-frame ones; the method was immunoSEQ multiplex PCR. The table shows about 92,000 clones, with 70% to 80% occurring only once. The material sequenced was PBMCs, taken after 24 months of ibrutinib treatment. These receptors were obtained from a human donor with chronic lymphocytic leukemia.

The chain has TRBV5-1 and TRBJ2-1, with D possibly matching TRBD2 (5 bases). Trimming cost V 1 base and J 7 bases, with 9 bases left between them. Germline V gives CDR1 SGHRS, CDR2 YFSETQ. CDR3 length equals 13 residues. CDR3 sequence: CASSLLAGNEQFF. The CDR3 DNA is TGCGCCAGCAGCTTGTTGGCGGGTAATGAGCAGTTCTTC.

The sample holds a few counts of this clone. This rearrangement joins TRBV14 to TRBJ2-5; 12 bases line up with TRBD2. V trimming: 5 bases; J trimming: 4 bases; junction bases outside the gene matches: 5. Germline-derived CDR1 and CDR2 are SGHDN and FVKESK. This CDR3 has 15 amino acids. CDR3 DNA sequence: TGTGCCAGCAGCAAGCGACTAGCGGGAGTAGAGACCCAGTACTTC. It yields the protein CASSKRLAGVETQYF. The full variable domain, in which reference TRBV14 and TRBJ2-5 provide the parts outside the CDR3, is EAGVTQFPSHSVIEKGQTVTLRCDPISGHDNLYWYRRVMGKEIKFLLHFVKESKQDESGMPNNRFLAERTGGTYSTLKVQPAELEDSGVYFCASSKRLAGVETQYFGPGTRLLVL.

This clone was recorded only once. The V and J genes are TRBV18 and TRBJ2-7; 7 nucleotides line up with TRBD2. The CDR3 runs to 14 residues. V dropped 2 bases and J dropped 1; count of bases not matched to a gene: 2. The V gene's germline CDR1 is KGHSH and CDR2 LQKENI. As DNA, the CDR3 is TGTGCCAGCTCACCAACGGGGGGTTCCTACGAGCAGTACTTC. Amino acids: CASSPTGGSYEQYF.

This chain uses TRBV11-2 with TRBJ2-5, with 10 bases aligning to TRBD2. With 3 bases clipped from V and 4 bases from J, the junction kept 8 bases outside the gene matches. The CDR3 has 16 residues. In germline, CDR1 is SGHAT, CDR2 FQNNGV. The CDR3 DNA reads as TGTGCCAGCAGCTTTTACAGCGGGAGGGCCGCAGAGACCCAGTACTTC. It encodes CASSFYSGRAAETQYF.

V is TRBV28 and J is TRBJ1-5; D is unresolved. V was clipped by 3 bases and J by 1 base, with 10 bases between them. The germline V gene has CDR1 MDHEN and CDR2 SYDVKM. The CDR3 length is 15 residues. The CDR3 sequence is CASSLNGVSNQPQHF. CDR3 nucleotide sequence: TGTGCCAGCAGTTTGAACGGGGTAAGCAATCAGCCCCAGCATTTT.

The rearrangement links TRBV18 to TRBJ2-7; 9 positions match TRBD1. This CDR3 is 15 amino acids long. After removal of 10 bases from V and 1 base from J, the junction contained 11 bases not matched to a gene. The germline V gene encodes CDR1 KGHSH and CDR2 LQKENI. CDR3 sequence: CATRPTGTGSYEQYF. The CDR3 DNA reads as TGTGCCACTAGGCCAACCGGGACAGGGTCCTACGAGCAGTACTTC.

The chain couples TRBV4-2 to TRBJ1-4, with D maybe TRBD1 (6 bases). Trimming cost V 1 base and J 8 bases, with 11 bases left between them. Germline loops: CDR1 LGHNA, CDR2 YNFKEQ. The CDR3 length is 14 residues. The CDR3 reads CASSQGGGGEKLFF. The CDR3 DNA reads as TGTGCCAGCAGCCAAGGGGGAGGGGGAGAAAAACTGTTTTTT.

The V and J genes are TRBV5-4 and TRBJ1-1, with D perhaps TRBD1 (6 bases). The germline CDR1 and CDR2 sequences are SGHNT and YYREEE (reference sequence). The CDR3 is made up of 14 amino acids. V shed 0 bases and J shed 5 bases, with 11 bases lying between them. The CDR3 is CASSLEGVQTEAFF. The CDR3 bases are TGTGCCAGCAGCTTGGAGGGGGTTCAAACTGAAGCTTTCTTT.

The V gene is TRBV10-1, the J gene TRBJ2-3; possible D gene TRBD2, 5 bases. Trimming removed 3 bases at V and 3 bases at J, with 13 bases between. The CDR3 length is 15 residues. Looked up from germline, CDR1 is WNHNN and CDR2 is SYGVQD (reference sequence). The CDR3 sequence: CASSEGRVGTDTQYF. CDR3 bases: TGCGCCAGCAGTGAAGGGCGGGTCGGTACAGATACGCAGTATTTT.

CDR3 nucleotides: TGTGCCAGCAGGCCCTCGGATCGGGAGACCCAGTACTTC. This translates into CASRPSDRETQYF. The chain joins TRBV6-6 to TRBJ2-5; unclear D gene. Trimming removed 6 bases at V and 5 bases at J, with 13 bases between. CDR3 length: 13 amino acids. CDR1 and CDR2 from the germline V gene are MNHNY and SVGAGI (reference sequence).

The V gene is TRBV7-3, the J gene TRBJ2-3; the D gene is possibly TRBD2 (6 bases). Trimming shortened V by 3 bases and J by 2 bases, and 12 bases separated the two germline ends. The CDR3 consists of 15 residues. In germline, CDR1 is SGHTA, CDR2 FQGTGA. The CDR3: CASSFGGTFTDTQYF. CDR3 coding DNA: TGTGCCAGCAGCTTCGGGGGAACTTTCACAGATACGCAGTATTTT.

V gene TRBV19 combines with J gene TRBJ2-1, with TRBD2 as a possible D gene (5 bases). Trimming removed 3 bases at V and 8 bases at J, with 23 bases between. The germline gives CDR1 LNHDA, CDR2 SQIVND (reference sequence). The length of the CDR3 is 17 residues. CDR3 bases: TGTGCCAGTAGTATCGGGCGGGCGGGCAGACCCGGGGATGAGCAGTTCTTC. Translating it yields CASSIGRAGRPGDEQFF.

The gene calls are TRBV19 and TRBJ2-1, with TRBD1 as a possible D gene (5 bases). The germline V gene has CDR1 LNHDA and CDR2 SQIVND (reference sequence). Trimming pared 3 bases from V and 8 bases from J, leaving 11 bases between. The CDR3 extends over 13 amino acids. CDR3 residues: CASSIRPRDEQFF. In DNA form, the CDR3 reads TGTGCCAGTAGTATTAGACCCAGGGATGAGCAGTTCTTC.

This clone occurred once. The gene calls are TRBV18 and TRBJ2-7; D might be TRBD1 (6 bases). Trimming left V 2 bases short and J 4 bases short, with 9 bases between. Looked up from germline, CDR1 is KGHSH and CDR2 is LQKENI. The CDR3 runs to 13 residues. This CDR3 is CASSPTGLYEQYF. For the CDR3, the DNA is TGTGCCAGCTCACCAACAGGGTTATACGAGCAGTACTTC.

The gene calls are TRBV5-4 and TRBJ2-3; 8 bases match TRBD2. The CDR3 totals 15 residues. Losses at the gene ends were 2 bases for V and 4 bases for J; bases not matched to a gene: 6. Germline CDR1 SGHNT, CDR2 YYREEE (reference sequence). The CDR3 spells CASSLSGGWSDTQYF. CDR3 DNA sequence: TGTGCCAGCAGCTTAAGCGGGGGATGGTCAGATACGCAGTATTTT. The full variable domain, rest sourced from reference TRBV5-4 and TRBJ2-3, is ETGVTQSPTHLIKTRGQQVTLRCSSQSGHNTVSWYQQALGQGPQFIFQYYREEENGRGNFPPRFSGLQFPNYSSELNVNALELDDSALYLCASSLSGGWSDTQYFGPGTRLTVL.

V usage is TRBV7-3 and J usage is TRBJ2-5; TRBD1 matches 9 bases. The CDR3 runs 15 residues. Germline loops: CDR1 SGHTA, CDR2 FQGTGA. The ends lost 5 bases at V and 5 bases at J; junction bases unmatched: 9. The CDR3 reads CASSAGQGGRETQYF. CDR3 sequence (DNA): TGTGCCAGCAGCGCGGGACAGGGAGGGCGGGAGACCCAGTACTTC.

The rearrangement links TRBV6-6 to TRBJ2-7, with TRBD2 as a possible D gene (5 bases). Germline V gene sequence: CDR1 MNHNY, CDR2 SVGAGI (reference sequence). Trimming pared 11 bases from V and 2 bases from J, leaving 22 bases between. The CDR3 extends over 15 amino acids. For the CDR3, the DNA is TGTGCCTCCCGGTTGGGTCGGAGCGGTGCCTACGAGCAGTACTTC. Translation gives CASRLGRSGAYEQYF.

The V call is TRBV5-4, the J call TRBJ1-2, with unresolved D. CDR1 and CDR2 (germline): SGHNT, YYREEE (reference sequence). The CDR3 consists of 15 residues. V lost 2 bases and J lost 2, with 13 bases in between. The CDR3 reads CASSFKGLENYGYTF. As DNA, the CDR3 is TGTGCCAGCAGCTTTAAAGGCCTGGAAAACTATGGCTACACCTTC.